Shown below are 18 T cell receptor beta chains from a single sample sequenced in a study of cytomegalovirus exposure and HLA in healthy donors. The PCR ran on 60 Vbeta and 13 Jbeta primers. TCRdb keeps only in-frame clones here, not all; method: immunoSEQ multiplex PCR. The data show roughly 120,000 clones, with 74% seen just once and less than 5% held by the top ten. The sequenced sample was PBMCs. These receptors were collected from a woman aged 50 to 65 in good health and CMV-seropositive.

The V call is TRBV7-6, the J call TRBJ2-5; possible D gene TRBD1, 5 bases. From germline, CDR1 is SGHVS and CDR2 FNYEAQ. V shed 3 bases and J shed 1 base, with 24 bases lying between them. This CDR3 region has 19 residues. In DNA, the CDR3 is TGTGCCAGCAGCTTGGCATGGTACAGGCGCACGACCCTCCAAGAGACCCAGTACTTC. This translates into CASSLAWYRRTTLQETQYF.

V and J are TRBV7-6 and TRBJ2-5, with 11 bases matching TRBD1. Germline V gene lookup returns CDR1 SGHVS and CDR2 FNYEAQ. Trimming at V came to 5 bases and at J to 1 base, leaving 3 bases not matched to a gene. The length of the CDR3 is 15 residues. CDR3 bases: TGTGCCAGCAGCACCGGGACAGGGGGCCAAGAGACCCAGTACTTC. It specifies CASSTGTGGQETQYF. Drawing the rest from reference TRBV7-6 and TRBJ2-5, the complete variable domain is GAGVSQSPRYKVTKRGQDVALRCDPISGHVSLYWYRQALGQGPEFLTYFNYEAQQDKSGLPNDRFSAERPEGSISTLTIQRTEQRDSAMYRCASSTGTGGQETQYFGPGTRLLVL.

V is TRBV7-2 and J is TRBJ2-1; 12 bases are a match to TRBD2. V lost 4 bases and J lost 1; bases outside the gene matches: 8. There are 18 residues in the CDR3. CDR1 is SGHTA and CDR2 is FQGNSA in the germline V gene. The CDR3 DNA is TGTGCCAGCAGCTCACCGACTAGCGGGGGATTGTCCTACAATGAGCAGTTCTTC. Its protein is CASSSPTSGGLSYNEQFF.

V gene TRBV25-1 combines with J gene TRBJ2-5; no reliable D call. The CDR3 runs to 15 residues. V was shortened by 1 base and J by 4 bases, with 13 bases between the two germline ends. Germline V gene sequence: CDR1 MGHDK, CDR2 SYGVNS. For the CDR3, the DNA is TGTGCCAGCAGTGAATTCTGCAGGCCCCTAGAGACCCAGTACTTC. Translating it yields CASSEFCRPLETQYF. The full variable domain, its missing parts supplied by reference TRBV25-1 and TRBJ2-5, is EADIYQTPRYLVIGTGKKITLECSQTMGHDKMYWYQQDPGMELHLIHYSYGVNSTEKGDLSSESTVSRIRTEHFPLTLESARPSHTSQYLCASSEFCRPLETQYFGPGTRLLVL.

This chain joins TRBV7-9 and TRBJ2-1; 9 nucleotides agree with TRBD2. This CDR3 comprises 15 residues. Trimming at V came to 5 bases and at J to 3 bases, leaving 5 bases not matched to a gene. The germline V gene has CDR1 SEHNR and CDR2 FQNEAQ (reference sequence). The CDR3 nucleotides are TGTGCCAGCAGCCGGCGGGGGGGCGGCTACAATGAGCAGTTCTTC. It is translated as CASSRRGGGYNEQFF.

The CDR3 DNA reads TGCACCAGCAGCCAATTTACCGGGACTGCAATTACGCAGTATTTT. Translating gives CTSSQFTGTAITQYF. V usage is TRBV1 and J usage is TRBJ2-3; TRBD2 is the table's D call and was not checked against the DNA. TRBV1 is a pseudogene locus. This CDR3 contains 15 residues.

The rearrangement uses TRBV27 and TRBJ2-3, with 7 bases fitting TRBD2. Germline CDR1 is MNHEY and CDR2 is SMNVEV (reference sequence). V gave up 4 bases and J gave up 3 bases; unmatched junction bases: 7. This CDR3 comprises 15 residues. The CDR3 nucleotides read TGTGCCAGCAGTTGGACTGGCGGGGGTACAGATACGCAGTATTTT. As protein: CASSWTGGGTDTQYF.

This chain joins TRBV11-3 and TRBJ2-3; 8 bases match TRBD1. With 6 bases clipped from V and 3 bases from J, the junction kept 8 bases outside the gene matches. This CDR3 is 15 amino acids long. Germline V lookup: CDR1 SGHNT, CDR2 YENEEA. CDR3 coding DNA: TGTGCCAGCAGTTCCGGGACAGGAAAGACAGATACGCAGTATTTT. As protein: CASSSGTGKTDTQYF.

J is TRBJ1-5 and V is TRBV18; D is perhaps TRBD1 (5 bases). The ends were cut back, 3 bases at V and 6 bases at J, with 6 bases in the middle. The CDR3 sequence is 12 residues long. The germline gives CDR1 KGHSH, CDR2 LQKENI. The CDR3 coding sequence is TGTGCCAGCTCACCGGGGGGTCAGCCCCAGCATTTT. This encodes CASSPGGQPQHF. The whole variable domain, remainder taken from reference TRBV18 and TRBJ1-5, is NAGVMQNPRHLVRRRGQEARLRCSPMKGHSHVYWYRQLPEEGLKFMVYLQKENIIDESGMPKERFSAEFPKEGPSILRIQQVVRGDSAAYFCASSPGGQPQHFGDGTRLSIL.

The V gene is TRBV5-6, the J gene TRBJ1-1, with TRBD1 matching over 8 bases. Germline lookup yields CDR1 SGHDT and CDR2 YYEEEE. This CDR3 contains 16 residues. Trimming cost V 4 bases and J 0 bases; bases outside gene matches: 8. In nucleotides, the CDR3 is TGTGCCAGCAGCGCCGGGACAGGCAAACTGAACACTGAAGCTTTCTTT. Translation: CASSAGTGKLNTEAFF.

The CDR3 spells CAIQSDRGGGYTF. DNA for the CDR3: TGTGCCATCCAATCTGACAGGGGGGGTGGCTACACCTTC. The chain carries TRBV6-1 and TRBJ1-2; 9 positions agree with TRBD1. The germline V gene encodes CDR1 MNHNS and CDR2 SASEGT. The CDR3 has 13 residues. Trimming took 10 bases from V and 7 from J; bases not matched to a gene: 10.

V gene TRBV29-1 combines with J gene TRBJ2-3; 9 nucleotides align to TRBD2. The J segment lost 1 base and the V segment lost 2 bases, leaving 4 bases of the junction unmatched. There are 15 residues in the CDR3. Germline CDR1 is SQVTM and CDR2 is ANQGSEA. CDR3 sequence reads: CSVEILAGGTDTQYF. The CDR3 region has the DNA TGCAGCGTTGAAATACTAGCGGGCGGCACAGATACGCAGTATTTT.

CDR3 sequence (DNA): TGTGCCAGCAGCATTCGACAGGGGTCGACCGGGGAGCTGTTTTTT. It encodes CASSIRQGSTGELFF. V and J are TRBV11-2 and TRBJ2-2, with 8 bases matching TRBD1. J gave up 5 bases and V 5 bases, and 7 bases lay outside the gene matches. This CDR3 is built from 15 residues. Germline V gives CDR1 SGHAT, CDR2 FQNNGV.

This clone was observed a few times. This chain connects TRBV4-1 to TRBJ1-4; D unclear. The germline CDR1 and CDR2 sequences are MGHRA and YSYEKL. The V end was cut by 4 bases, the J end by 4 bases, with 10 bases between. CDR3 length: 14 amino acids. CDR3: CASSLRSNNEKLFF. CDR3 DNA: TGCGCCAGCAGCCTGAGATCCAATAATGAAAAACTGTTTTTT.

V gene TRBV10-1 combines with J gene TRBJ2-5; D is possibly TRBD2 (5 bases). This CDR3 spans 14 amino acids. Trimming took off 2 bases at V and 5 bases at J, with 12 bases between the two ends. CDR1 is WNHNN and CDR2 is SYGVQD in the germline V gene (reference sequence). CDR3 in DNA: TGCGCCAGCAGTGAGCCGGGGATGGAGGAGACCCAGTACTTC. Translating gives CASSEPGMEETQYF.

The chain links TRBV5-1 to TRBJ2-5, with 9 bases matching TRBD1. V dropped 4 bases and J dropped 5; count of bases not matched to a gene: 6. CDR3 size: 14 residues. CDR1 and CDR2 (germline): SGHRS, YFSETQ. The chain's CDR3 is CASSPGTGRETQYF. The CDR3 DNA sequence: TGCGCCAGCAGCCCAGGGACAGGGAGGGAGACCCAGTACTTC. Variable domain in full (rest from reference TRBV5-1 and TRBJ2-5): KAGVTQTPRYLIKTRGQQVTLSCSPISGHRSVSWYQQTPGQGLQFLFEYFSETQRNKGNFPGRFSGRQFSNSRSEMNVSTLELGDSALYLCASSPGTGRETQYFGPGTRLLVL.

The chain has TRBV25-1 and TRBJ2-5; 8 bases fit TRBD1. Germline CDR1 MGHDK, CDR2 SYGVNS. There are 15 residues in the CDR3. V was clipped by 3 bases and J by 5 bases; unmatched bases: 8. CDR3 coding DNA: TGTGCCAGCAGTGATCGGGACAGGTGGGGGGAGACCCAGTACTTC. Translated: CASSDRDRWGETQYF. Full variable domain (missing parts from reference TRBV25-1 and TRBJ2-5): EADIYQTPRYLVIGTGKKITLECSQTMGHDKMYWYQQDPGMELHLIHYSYGVNSTEKGDLSSESTVSRIRTEHFPLTLESARPSHTSQYLCASSDRDRWGETQYFGPGTRLLVL.

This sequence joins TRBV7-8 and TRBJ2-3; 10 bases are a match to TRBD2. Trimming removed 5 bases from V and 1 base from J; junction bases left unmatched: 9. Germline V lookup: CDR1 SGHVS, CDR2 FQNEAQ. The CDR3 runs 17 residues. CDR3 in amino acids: CASSASSGGHRTDTQYF. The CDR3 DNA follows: TGTGCCAGCAGCGCTTCTAGCGGGGGCCATCGCACAGATACGCAGTATTTT.